Listed here is a single T cell receptor beta chain. No antigen is known for it. Base-call qualities are not available, and no considerably larger clone is one nucleotide away. Other DNA sequences in the same sample also yield this CDR3. The donors were healthy, HIV-negative adults with no recently reported acute infections or vaccinations. All donors were Caucasian adults living in Nashville, Tennessee, USA. Magnetic negative selection was used to enrich CD4+ T cells, after which naive cells were positively selected on CD45RA and the negative fraction became the memory subset. Blood was collected by leukapheresis, and PBMCs were isolated by Ficoll-Histopaque density gradient centrifugation and then cryopreserved in liquid nitrogen vapor phase. Purity and quantity of every magnetically sorted T cell population were checked by analytical flow cytometry. Genomic DNA was isolated from each sorted fraction and quantified by UV absorbance on a Nanodrop 2000c.

The data derive from a study of shared clonotypes between healthy human individuals (dated by TCRdb to the early 2020s). Regarding the complete study: The cohort comprised a couple of women and a few men aged 18 to 49 years. For each donor, CD4 naive and CD4 memory were each run on three plates, CD8 naive on two plates, and CD8 memory on one plate. To estimate repertoire size and how much clonotypes are shared between individuals, the study performed deep sequencing of blood TCR repertoires from about five healthy adults. Per donor, leukapheresis produced somewhere between about 0.94 and 10 billion PBMCs. Libraries were prepared and TCR repertoires were sequenced by different laboratories using diverse techniques, in order to increase sequencing depth and limit assay-specific biases.

Points the paper makes about the study in general: Larger estimated clonotype richness was generally found for naive subsets than for memory subsets. Because the study included a small number of donors, the genetic and exposure-history diversity represented was limited. Sharing across several donors was observed for approximately 5% of naive CD4, under 4% of naive CD8, roughly 2.3% of memory CD4, and less than 0.45% of memory CD8 clonotypes. Compared with non-shared clonotypes, clonotypes shared by all four sorted-subset donors had higher generation probabilities. Sampling was restricted to blood, and TCR repertoires in tissues likely differ from the TCR repertoires found in blood. Even with the large sequencing depth, rarefaction of the sorted-subset datasets indicated that sequencing was incomplete. Pairwise subsampling indicated that sequencing depth was expected to affect the degree of clonotype sharing among donors.

Using the deep immunoSEQ assay, multiplex PCR amplified TCR CDR3 regions from genomic DNA. Extracted genomic DNA from each cell subset was spread evenly across all wells of several immunoSEQ 96-well plates, with each plate serving as a replicate. For sorted subsets, approximately 210 ng of genomic DNA, equivalent to 25,000 to 30,000 T cell genomes, went into each replicate PCR. Purified libraries were measured with a Qubit 3.0 fluorometer, size-checked on a Bioanalyzer 2100, and measured again with the KAPA Library Quantification kit. Every immunoSEQ 96-well plate was sequenced on a dedicated single-read 150-cycle Illumina NextSeq 550 flow cell. The authors processed their data as follows. Because only junctional sequences without quality scores were contained in the immunoSEQ output, filtering matching that applied to full-length reads could not be performed. To assign V/J genes and CDR3, sequences were annotated using PyIR, a Python wrapper for IgBLAST v1.9, with IMGT germline references. Reads were filtered out if the reads had weak V/J assignments (E-value above 1e-6), no CDR3, stop codons, out-of-frame junctions, or ambiguous translated residues. V3J clonotypes were defined as sequences sharing the same inferred V gene, J gene, and CDR3 amino acid sequence. Percentage overlap between repertoires was calculated by dividing the number of shared unique clonotypes by the size of the smaller repertoire. Three approaches were used to assess repertoire richness: RTK rarefaction, the Chao1 estimator, and Recon v2.1 estimates of unobserved clonotypes. For all TCRbeta clonotypes obtained by the gDNA method from several donors, generation probabilities were computed with OLGA. The table comes from immuneACCESS by way of TCRdb, which keeps in-frame sequences with V and J called. Part of the clones is missing from these tables; in studies checked, under half for an unresolved V gene and the rest for unknown reasons. That table furnishes V, J and clone size, whereas the DNA furnished D and trimming. The table for this sample lists 1,100,000 or so clones; about four fifths of them were counted only once. The ten biggest clones cover approximately 0.5% of the sample.

The receptor was derived from a man between 18 and 29 years old in good health. Some clones in this sample may be carry-over from other donors' samples. The sample was memory CD4+ T cells from PBMCs. Read against the paper, the sample's cell subset or site label means: CD45RA-negative fraction.

The DNA sequence follows: TGTGCCAGCAGCTTGGGGGTCGGGGAGACCCAGTACTTC. Translated, it gives CASSLGVGETQYF. The sequence links TRBV5-4 to TRBJ2-5, with no D gene named confidently. V is pared back by 0 bases and J by 5 bases, with 8 bases lying between the germline termini. From the germline V gene (reference sequence), CDR1 is SGHNT and CDR2 is YYREEE. The CDR3, from cysteine to phenylalanine, totals 13 residues. Just CDR3 DNA is preserved here, 39 bases in frame from base 1.